The 15 T cell receptor beta chains given below trace back to one sample, sequenced in a study of human T cells and chemical hapten exposure. The time point denotes: patch test 1, 2 weeks after DPC sensitization. Treatment specified: therapeutic diphenylcyclopropenone sensitization with weekly scalp DPC. TCRdb re-called the RACE reads through MiXCR, storing one row per CDR3 protein. Of more than 150,000 distinct CDR3 sequences in the sample, roughly 15% were seen once. Sequencing was performed on whole blood, taken in connection with sensitization to the hapten diphenylcyclopropenone (DPC). The receptors were gathered from a woman in her thirties with alopecia areata. Some clones in this sample may be carry-over from other donors' samples.

The V and J genes are TRBV5-1 and TRBJ2-5; D ambiguous. The CDR3 runs 13 residues. Deletions cut 0 bases from V and 3 bases from J, with 6 bases between. CDR1 and CDR2 (germline): SGHRS, YFSETQ. The CDR3 is CASSLDIEETQYF. In DNA, the CDR3 is TGCGCCAGCAGCTTGGATATTGAAGAGACCCAGTACTTC.

This clonotype was seen ten or more times. This chain joins TRBV20-1 and TRBJ2-3; TRBD2 agrees at 13 bases. Germline CDR1 reads DFQATT; CDR2 reads SNEGSKA (reference sequence). Trimming at V came to 6 bases and at J to 3 bases, leaving 9 bases not matched to a gene. The CDR3 consists of 16 residues. CDR3 region: CSAPPGTSGKTDTQYF. As DNA, the CDR3 is TGCAGTGCCCCTCCCGGGACTAGCGGGAAAACAGATACGCAGTATTTT.

This clonotype was detected only a few times. The chain has TRBV10-3 and TRBJ2-1; 11 bases match TRBD2. J lost 0 bases, V lost 2 bases, and 6 bases had no gene match. The CDR3 runs to 18 residues. Per germline, CDR1 ENHRY and CDR2 SYGVKD. CDR3 protein: CAISEGASGRNSYNEQFF. DNA for the CDR3: TGTGCCATCAGTGAGGGGGCTAGCGGGAGGAACTCCTACAATGAGCAGTTCTTC.

This clonotype has just a few counts. The chain links TRBV7-9 to TRBJ2-7, with 8 bases aligning to TRBD1. Germline V gene sequence: CDR1 SEHNR, CDR2 FQNEAQ (reference sequence). The junction had 12 bases not matched to a gene; V was cut back by 0 bases and J by 5 bases. This CDR3 region has 17 residues. CDR3 sequence: CASSLAPVGQGQNEQYF. The CDR3 region has the DNA TGTGCCAGCAGCTTAGCGCCAGTCGGACAGGGTCAAAACGAGCAGTACTTC.

This clonotype was counted ten times or more. The chain joins TRBV2 to TRBJ1-5, with 8 nucleotides matching TRBD1. The CDR3 spans 15 residues. After removal of 3 bases from V and 3 bases from J, the junction contained 4 bases not matched to a gene. Germline CDR1 SNHLY, CDR2 FYNNEI. The CDR3 sequence: CASSDGTGSNQPQHF. CDR3 in DNA: TGTGCCAGCAGTGATGGGACAGGCTCCAATCAGCCCCAGCATTTT.

The chain carries TRBV6-6 and TRBJ1-2; no clear D gene. CDR3 length equals 14 residues. CDR1 MNHNY and CDR2 SVGAGI come from the germline V gene (reference sequence). V lost 6 bases, J lost 2 bases, and 13 bases lay in between. The DNA for the CDR3 is TGTGCCAGCAGCCCACGAGCCGGGAACTATGGCTACACCTTC. This encodes CASSPRAGNYGYTF.

This clonotype was seen more than once but under ten times. The chain links TRBV20-1 to TRBJ2-1, with D possibly being TRBD2 (6 bases). The germline gives CDR1 DFQATT, CDR2 SNEGSKA (reference sequence). Trimming left V 6 bases short and J 2 bases short, with 20 bases between. This CDR3 region has 16 residues. CDR3 bases: TGCAGTGCGGGAGCGGGTGGCTACAAAACCTACAATGAGCAGTTCTTC. It codes for CSAGAGGYKTYNEQFF.

The chain carries TRBV30 and TRBJ1-1; D is undetermined. The germline gives CDR1 GTSNPN, CDR2 SVGIG (reference sequence). The CDR3 is made up of 12 amino acids. Trimming removed 4 bases at V and 7 bases at J, with 13 bases between. CDR3 residues: CAWIRGSVEAFF. Written as DNA, the CDR3 is TGTGCCTGGATCCGAGGGTCGGTTGAAGCTTTCTTT.

The sample holds a few counts of this clonotype. The chain is built from TRBV7-9 and TRBJ1-1; no clear D. Germline-derived CDR1 and CDR2 are SEHNR and FQNEAQ (reference sequence). The CDR3 has 12 residues. V was clipped by 6 bases and J by 1 base, with 6 bases between them. CDR3 sequence reads: CASRFTNTEAFF. The CDR3 coding sequence is TGTGCCAGCAGATTTACGAACACTGAAGCTTTCTTT. Looking up the rest from reference TRBV7-9 and TRBJ1-1 gives the full variable domain: DTGVSQNPRHKITKRGQNVTFRCDPISEHNRLYWYRQTLGQGPEFLTYFQNEAQLEKSRLLSDRFSAERPKGSFSTLEIQRTEQGDSAMYLCASRFTNTEAFFGQGTRLTVV.

This clonotype was picked up a small number of times. This chain links TRBV19 with TRBJ2-3, with D possibly matching TRBD2 (6 bases). Germline CDR1 and CDR2: LNHDA and SQIVND (reference sequence). Trimming stripped 8 bases from V and 4 bases from J, with 16 bases between. The CDR3 loop spans 14 amino acids. CDR3 amino acids: CASRTAVAADTQYF. The DNA of the CDR3 is TGTGCCAGTCGTACGGCTGTAGCGGCAGATACGCAGTATTTT.

This clonotype appeared many times. This rearrangement joins TRBV20-1 to TRBJ2-1; 11 nucleotides align to TRBD2. J gave up 8 bases and V 1 base, and 10 bases lay outside the gene matches. CDR1 and CDR2 (germline): DFQATT, SNEGSKA (reference sequence). This CDR3 region has 16 residues. CDR3 in amino acids: CSARALLAGVVDEQFF. The CDR3 nucleotides read TGCAGTGCTAGAGCCTTACTAGCGGGAGTAGTTGATGAGCAGTTCTTC.

This clonotype was detected only a few times. The chain is built from TRBV7-2 and TRBJ1-5; 8 bases match TRBD1. From germline, CDR1 is SGHTA and CDR2 FQGNSA. After removal of 5 bases from V and 0 bases from J, the junction contained 12 bases not matched to a gene. The CDR3 is made up of 18 amino acids. The CDR3 here is CASSPRRQGAVSNQPQHF. As DNA, the CDR3 is TGTGCCAGCAGCCCACGGAGGCAGGGGGCTGTTAGCAATCAGCCCCAGCATTTT.

The sample holds many counts of this clonotype. The V and J genes are TRBV9 and TRBJ2-7, with TRBD2 as a possible D gene (6 bases). V was trimmed by 4 bases and J by 5 bases, leaving 19 bases between them. The CDR3 is made up of 15 amino acids. The germline V gene encodes CDR1 SGDLS and CDR2 YYNGEE. DNA of the CDR3: TGTGCCAGCAGCCCCCGTGGGGGGTTATCGGACGAGCAGTACTTC. This gives the protein CASSPRGGLSDEQYF.

The chain has TRBV20-1 and TRBJ2-1, with D unclear. The V gene lost 3 bases and the J gene lost 6 bases, with 12 bases spanning the gap. The CDR3 length is 13 residues. The germline V gene encodes CDR1 DFQATT and CDR2 SNEGSKA (reference sequence). The CDR3 sequence is CSARIYEFNEQFF. CDR3 DNA: TGCAGTGCTAGGATCTACGAATTCAATGAGCAGTTCTTC.

In the case of this clonotype: A junction boundary mismatches the germline segment, possibly from a read error. The chain couples TRBV6-5 to TRBJ1-2, with a tentative D call TRBD1 (5 bases). The CDR3 runs to 15 residues. CDR1 is MNHEY and CDR2 is SVGAGI in the germline V gene. The CDR3 reads CASSYSTATNYGCTF. CDR3 bases: TGTGCCAGCAGTTACTCGACAGCCACTAACTATGGCTGCACCTTC.